Sequencing of this T cell receptor beta chain was carried out in a study of cytomegalovirus exposure and HLA in healthy donors. Data came from immunoSEQ multiplex PCR; TCRdb stores just in-frame clones and leaves some out. This table holds under 250,000 clones, about nine tenths found once. A note on this clone: What it recognizes is unknown.

Trimming cost V 3 bases and J 7 bases, with 13 bases left between them. The CDR3 has 14 residues. Germline V CDR1 and CDR2: KGHSH, LQKENI. Study outcomes and limitations: In vitro, a few CMV-associated chains proved specific for CMV antigens.

The gene calls are TRBV18 and TRBJ1-5, with D unclear. This clonotype originated in a woman between 18 and 29 years old in good health and CMV-seropositive. The specimen sequenced was PBMCs. The CDR3 region has the DNA TGTGCCAGCTCACCGCTCGAGCGCCGGCAGCCCCAGCATTTT. Translated: CASSPLERRQPQHF.